These 7 T cell receptor beta chains were sequenced from one sample in a study of T cells in Graves' hyperthyroidism and ophthalmopathy. TCR beta CDR3 region amplification was performed from RNA transcripts. RT-PCR in the first round (using the HTBI primer set) targeted the TCR CDR3. One entry per CDR3 protein, called by TCRdb with MiXCR from the multiplex PCR reads. The table lists over 700,000 distinct CDR3 sequences, approximately 36% of them singletons. Specimen: blood. The receptor set was obtained from a woman between 40 and 55 years old with Graves' hyperthyroidism.

V and J are TRBV10-3 and TRBJ2-2; 10 bases fit TRBD1. The germline gives CDR1 ENHRY, CDR2 SYGVKD. CDR3 length: 17 amino acids. Trimming removed 4 bases from V and 9 bases from J; junction bases left unmatched: 14. The CDR3, as DNA: TGTGCCATCAGTGGATTAAGCCGGGACAGGGGAGAGTGGGAGCTGTTTTTT. Protein sequence: CAISGLSRDRGEWELFF.

This clonotype showed up many times. The chain couples TRBV19 to TRBJ2-2, with TRBD1 as a possible D gene (5 bases). The V end lost 6 bases, the J end lost 2 bases, and 7 bases lay between the germline ends. Germline lookup yields CDR1 LNHDA and CDR2 SQIVND (reference sequence). The CDR3 runs 13 residues. The CDR3, as DNA: TGTGCCAGTAGGGACACAAACACCGGGGAGCTGTTTTTT. Translation gives CASRDTNTGELFF.

V is TRBV19 and J is TRBJ1-1; a weak D match, TRBD1 (5 bases). This CDR3 contains 17 residues. CDR1 LNHDA and CDR2 SQIVND come from the germline V gene (reference sequence). V shed 9 bases and J shed 3 bases, with 26 bases lying between them. The CDR3 here is CASSRTQLRGPDTEAFF. CDR3 bases: TGTGCCAGCTCACGGACTCAGTTGCGGGGACCGGACACTGAAGCTTTCTTT. The variable domain in full, completed from reference TRBV19 and TRBJ1-1, reads DGGITQSPKYLFRKEGQNVTLSCEQNLNHDAMYWYRQDPGQGLRLIYYSQIVNDFQKGDIAEGYSVSREKKESFPLTVTSAQKNPTAFYLCASSRTQLRGPDTEAFFGQGTRLTVV.

There are many counts of this clonotype. J is TRBJ1-2 and V is TRBV7-2; tentatively, D is TRBD1 (6 bases). V was trimmed by 5 bases and J by 7 bases, leaving 14 bases between them. This CDR3 spans 13 amino acids. CDR1 is SGHTA, CDR2 FQGNSA, per germline. CDR3 sequence: CASSPAGGGGYTF. The CDR3 region has the DNA TGTGCCAGCAGCCCCGCGGGGGGCGGTGGCTACACCTTC.

The chain combines TRBV18 with TRBJ2-5, with a weak D call TRBD2 (6 bases). V lost 0 bases, J lost 6 bases, and 11 bases lay in between. This CDR3 contains 14 residues. Germline V lookup: CDR1 KGHSH, CDR2 LQKENI. CDR3 in amino acids: CASSPPGGAKTQYF. In nucleotides, the CDR3 is TGTGCCAGCTCACCACCGGGCGGGGCGAAGACCCAGTACTTC.

This clonotype was recorded at least ten times. The chain is built from TRBV27 and TRBJ2-7, with D possibly TRBD1 on 6 matching bases. Trimming shortened V by 2 bases and J by 7 bases, and 12 bases separated the two germline ends. The CDR3 extends over 13 amino acids. Germline CDR1 and CDR2: MNHEY and SMNVEV (reference sequence). DNA for the CDR3: TGTGCCAGCAGTTTAGGGCGAGGGGGAGAGCAGTACTTC. Translated, it gives CASSLGRGGEQYF.

The chain has TRBV10-1 and TRBJ2-3, with D unresolved. The germline V gene encodes CDR1 WNHNN and CDR2 SYGVQD (reference sequence). This CDR3 has 12 amino acids. V dropped 2 bases and J dropped 5 bases, with 5 bases sitting between them. The DNA of the CDR3 is TGCGCCAGCAGTGAGGGGGTAGATACGCAGTATTTT. Protein: CASSEGVDTQYF.